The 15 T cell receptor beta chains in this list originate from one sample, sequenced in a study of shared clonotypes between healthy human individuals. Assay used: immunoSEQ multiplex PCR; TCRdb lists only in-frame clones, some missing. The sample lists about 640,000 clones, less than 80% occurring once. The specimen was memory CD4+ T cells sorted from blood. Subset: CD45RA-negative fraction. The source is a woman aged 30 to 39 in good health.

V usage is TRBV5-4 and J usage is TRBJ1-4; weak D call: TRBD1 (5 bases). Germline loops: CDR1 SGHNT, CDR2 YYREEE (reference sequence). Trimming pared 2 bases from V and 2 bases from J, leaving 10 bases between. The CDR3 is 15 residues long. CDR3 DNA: TGTGCCAGCAGCTTATCCGGGGGTACTAATGAAAAACTGTTTTTT. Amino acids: CASSLSGGTNEKLFF.

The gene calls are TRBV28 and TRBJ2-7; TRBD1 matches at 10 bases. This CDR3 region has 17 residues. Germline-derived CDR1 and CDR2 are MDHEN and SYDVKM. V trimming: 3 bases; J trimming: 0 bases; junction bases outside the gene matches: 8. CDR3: CASSFTTGGYLSYEQYF. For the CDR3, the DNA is TGTGCCAGCAGTTTTACGACAGGGGGCTATCTCTCCTACGAGCAGTACTTC.

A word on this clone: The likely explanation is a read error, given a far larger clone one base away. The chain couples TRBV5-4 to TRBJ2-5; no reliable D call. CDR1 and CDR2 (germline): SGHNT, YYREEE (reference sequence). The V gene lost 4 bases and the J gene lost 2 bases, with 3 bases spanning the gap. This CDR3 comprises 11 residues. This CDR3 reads CASSQQETQYF. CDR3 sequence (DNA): TGTGCCAGCAGCCAACAAGAGACCCAGTACTTC.

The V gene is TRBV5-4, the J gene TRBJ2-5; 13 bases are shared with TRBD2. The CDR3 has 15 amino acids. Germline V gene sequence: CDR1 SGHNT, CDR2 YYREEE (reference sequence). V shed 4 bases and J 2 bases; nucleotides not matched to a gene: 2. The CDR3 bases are TGTGCCAGCAGCAAGACTAGCGGGAGGCAAGAGACCCAGTACTTC. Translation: CASSKTSGRQETQYF.

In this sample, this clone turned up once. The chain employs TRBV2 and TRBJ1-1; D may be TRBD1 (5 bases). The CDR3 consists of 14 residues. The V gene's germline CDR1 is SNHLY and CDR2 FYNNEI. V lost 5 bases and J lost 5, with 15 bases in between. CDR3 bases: TGTGCCAGCAGTTACGTGGGGACTGGGACTGAAGCTTTCTTT. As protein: CASSYVGTGTEAFF.

CDR3 amino acids: CASSRGTADTQYF. The CDR3, as DNA: TGTGCCAGCAGTAGAGGGACAGCTGATACGCAGTATTTT. The chain links TRBV28 to TRBJ2-3; 7 bases line up with TRBD1. The CDR3 runs to 13 residues. Germline trimming cut 5 bases from V and 6 bases from J; bases unmatched to any gene: 5. The germline V gene encodes CDR1 MDHEN and CDR2 SYDVKM. Full variable domain (remainder filled in from reference TRBV28 and TRBJ2-3): DVKVTQSSRYLVKRTGEKVFLECVQDMDHENMFWYRQDPGLGLRLIYFSYDVKMKEKGDIPEGYSVSREKKERFSLILESASTNQTSMYLCASSRGTADTQYFGPGTRLTVL.

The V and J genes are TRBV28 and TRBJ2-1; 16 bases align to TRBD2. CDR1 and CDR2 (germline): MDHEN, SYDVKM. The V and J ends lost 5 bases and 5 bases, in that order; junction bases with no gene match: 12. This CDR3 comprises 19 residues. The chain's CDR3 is CASSELPGLAGGKDNEQFF. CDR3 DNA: TGTGCCAGCAGTGAACTCCCGGGACTAGCGGGAGGGAAGGACAATGAGCAGTTCTTC.

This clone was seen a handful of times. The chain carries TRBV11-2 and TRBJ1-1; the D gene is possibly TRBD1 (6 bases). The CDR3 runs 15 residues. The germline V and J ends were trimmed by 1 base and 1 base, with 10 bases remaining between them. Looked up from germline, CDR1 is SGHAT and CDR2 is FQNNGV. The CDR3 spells CASSLGGAGNTEAFF. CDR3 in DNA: TGTGCCAGCAGCTTAGGGGGGGCCGGGAACACTGAAGCTTTCTTT.

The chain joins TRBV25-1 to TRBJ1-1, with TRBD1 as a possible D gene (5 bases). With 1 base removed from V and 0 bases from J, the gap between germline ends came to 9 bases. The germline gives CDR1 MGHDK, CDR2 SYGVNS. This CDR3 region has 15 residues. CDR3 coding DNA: TGTGCCAGCAGTGAATCGGGCAGGGTGAACACTGAAGCTTTCTTT. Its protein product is CASSESGRVNTEAFF.

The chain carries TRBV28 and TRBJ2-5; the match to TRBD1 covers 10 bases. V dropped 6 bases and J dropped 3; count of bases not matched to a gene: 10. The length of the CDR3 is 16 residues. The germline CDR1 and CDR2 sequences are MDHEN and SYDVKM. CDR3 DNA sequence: TGTGCCAGCAGCCCTGGGACAGGGGCGGTCGAAGAGACCCAGTACTTC. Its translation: CASSPGTGAVEETQYF.

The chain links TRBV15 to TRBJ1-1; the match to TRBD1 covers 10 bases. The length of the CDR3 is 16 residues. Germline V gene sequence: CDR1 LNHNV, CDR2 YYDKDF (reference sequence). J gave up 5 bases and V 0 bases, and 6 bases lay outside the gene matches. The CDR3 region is CATSRDRRQGATEAFF. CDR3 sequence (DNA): TGTGCCACCAGCAGAGACAGAAGACAGGGGGCGACTGAAGCTTTCTTT.

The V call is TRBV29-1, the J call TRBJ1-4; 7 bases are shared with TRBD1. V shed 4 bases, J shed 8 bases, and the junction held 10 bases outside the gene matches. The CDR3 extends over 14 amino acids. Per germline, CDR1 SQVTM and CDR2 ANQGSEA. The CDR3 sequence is CSVGYRGVGEKLFF. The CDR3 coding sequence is TGCAGCGTTGGATACAGGGGAGTTGGCGAAAAACTGTTTTTT.

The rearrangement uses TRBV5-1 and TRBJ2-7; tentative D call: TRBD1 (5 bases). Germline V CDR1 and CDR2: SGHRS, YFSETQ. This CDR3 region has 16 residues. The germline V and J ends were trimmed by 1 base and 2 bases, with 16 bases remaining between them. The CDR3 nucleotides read TGCGCCAGCAGCTTGAGTTTCGGACACCCGGCCTACGAGCAGTACTTC. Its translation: CASSLSFGHPAYEQYF.

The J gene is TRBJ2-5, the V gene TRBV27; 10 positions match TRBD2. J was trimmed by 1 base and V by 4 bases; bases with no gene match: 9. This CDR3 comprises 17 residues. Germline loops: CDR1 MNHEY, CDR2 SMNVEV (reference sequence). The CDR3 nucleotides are TGTGCCAGCAGTTCCTTAGGGGGACTAGCGTCCCAAGAGACCCAGTACTTC. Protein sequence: CASSSLGGLASQETQYF.

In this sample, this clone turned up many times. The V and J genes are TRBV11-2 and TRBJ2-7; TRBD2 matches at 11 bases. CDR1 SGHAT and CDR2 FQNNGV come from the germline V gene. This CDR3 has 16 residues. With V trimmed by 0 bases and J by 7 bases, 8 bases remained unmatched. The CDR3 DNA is TGTGCCAGCAGCTTAGAGGGTAGCGGGAGGGCCTGGGAGCAGTACTTC. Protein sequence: CASSLEGSGRAWEQYF.